This T cell receptor beta chain was recovered during a study of shared clonotypes between healthy human individuals. Overall study context: Two female and three male donors aged 18 to 49 were enrolled. Study-level results: When compared with the clonotypes that were shared by all four sorted-subset donors, the non-shared clonotypes turned out to have lower generation probabilities.

As concerns this clone: The target antigen is unknown.

Deep-level settings were used for running the assay. Using roughly 180 ng DNA, about 29,000 T cell genomes, the sorted-subset replicate PCRs were run. Data came from immunoSEQ multiplex PCR; TCRdb stores just in-frame clones and leaves some out. Seen here are some 2,000,000 clones, 90% to 96% observed once, and the top ten hold roughly 0.13%. This sequence originates from a man aged 18-30 years in good health. Sequencing input: naive CD4+ T cells sorted from blood. Subset defined: CD45RA+ positively selected.

The CDR3 protein is CASSQGTALNYGYTF. In DNA form, the CDR3 reads TGCGCCAGCAGCCAGGGGACAGCCCTGAACTATGGCTACACCTTC. The V call is TRBV4-1, the J call TRBJ1-2; 7 nucleotides match TRBD1. This CDR3 region has 15 residues. Per germline, CDR1 MGHRA and CDR2 YSYEKL. The J segment lost 2 bases and the V segment lost 3 bases, leaving 6 bases of the junction unmatched.